This TCR beta chain was documented in a study of cytomegalovirus exposure and HLA in healthy donors. Study at large: Among 150 million to 200 million T cells, an earlier analysis found 90 million to 130 million unique TCR beta sequences. Study-level results: A later analysis showed that HLA-associated TCR beta chains had undergone more clonal expansion than equally common others. There were approximately 150 TCR beta chains listed as cytomegalovirus-associated.

This CDR3 is built from 16 residues. V gave up 4 bases and J gave up 2 bases, with 15 bases separating them. Germline V gene lookup returns CDR1 MNHEY and CDR2 SVGAGI. The PCR had 60 Vbeta and 13 Jbeta primers. The assay was immunoSEQ multiplex PCR, and TCRdb's table has in-frame clones only and misses some. The table records 80,000 or so clones, around 79% of them present only once. Comment on this clone: The antigen remains undetermined.

The chain carries TRBV6-5 and TRBJ2-1; D may be TRBD2 (5 bases). The sample comprised PBMCs. This receptor was identified in a man aged 40-50 years in good health and CMV-seronegative. In DNA, the CDR3 is TGTGCCAGCAGTTTATCGCGGGCCCTCACCTACAATGAGCAGTTCTTC. Translating it yields CASSLSRALTYNEQFF.